This is a list of T cell receptor beta chains from one sample in a study of CD8+CD57+ T cells in acquired aplastic anemia. TCRdb used MiXCR to reprocess the reads, holding one entry per CDR3 protein. The sample holds 150,000 to 200,000 distinct CDR3 sequences, 64% seen once. The sequencing sample was made of sorted CD4+, CD8+, or CD8+CD57+ T cells (not recorded which) from PBMCs. Every receptor here comes from a human donor with severe aplastic anemia or a healthy control (not recorded which). CDR3s include the opening cysteine and the closing phenylalanine or tryptophan. Each record gives: clone size, V gene, D gene, J gene, CDR3 length, CDR3 protein, CDR3 DNA. The D gene is left open where the match is weak. Expanded clones are given a class, and other clones once, few, many or no size at all.

many	TRBV7-9	-	TRBJ2-7	13	CASSLADTYEQYF	TGTGCCAGCAGCTTAGCCGATACCTACGAGCAGTACTTC
-	TRBV9	-	TRBJ2-7	12	CASSLSATEQYF	TGTGCCAGCAGCCTCAGTGCGACGGAGCAGTACTTC
-	TRBV7-2	TRBD1	TRBJ1-1	16	CASSVAGTASVAEAFF	TGTGCCAGCAGCGTTGCCGGGACAGCCTCCGTAGCTGAAGCTTTCTTT
-	TRBV27	-	TRBJ2-2	14	CASSLLGNTGKLFF	TGTGCCAGCAGCCTTTTGGGGAACACCGGGAAGCTGTTTTTT
-	TRBV5-8	-	TRBJ2-5	13	CASSFVGEETQYF	TGTGCCAGCAGCTTTGTTGGAGAAGAGACCCAGTACTTC
-	TRBV7-8	-	TRBJ2-7	12	CASSQRRGEQYF	TGTGCCAGCAGCCAGCGACGGGGCGAGCAGTACTTC
-	TRBV24-1	-	TRBJ1-4	13	CATSDSATEKLFF	TGTGCCACCAGTGATTCGGCTACGGAAAAACTGTTTTTT
few	TRBV2	-	TRBJ1-2	14	CASRGRGPQGGYTF	TGTGCCAGCAGGGGAAGGGGACCGCAGGGAGGCTACACCTTC
-	TRBV10-1	-	TRBJ2-5	14	CASSGLGPRWTQYF	TGCGCCAGCAGTGGACTCGGGCCCCGGTGGACCCAGTACTTC
many	TRBV7-6	TRBD1	TRBJ1-1	14	CASSTTGGEDEAFF	TGTGCCAGCAGCACAACAGGGGGCGAAGATGAAGCTTTCTTT
-	TRBV7-2	-	TRBJ1-2	14	CASSLAAAGFGYTF	TGTGCCAGCAGCTTAGCAGCGGCAGGGTTCGGCTACACCTTC
-	TRBV9	-	TRBJ1-3	13	CASSVVAENTIYF	TGTGCCAGCAGCGTAGTCGCGGAGAACACCATATATTTT
-	TRBV6-2/TRBV6-3	TRBD2	TRBJ2-5	17	CASSPPTSGGRRETQYF	TGTGCCAGCAGCCCCCCGACTAGCGGGGGGCGGCGGGAGACCCAGTACTTC
-	TRBV20-1	-	TRBJ2-4	13	CSADPPIKNIQYF	TGCAGTGCTGATCCGCCGATCAAAAACATTCAGTACTTC
-	TRBV7-9	TRBD1	TRBJ1-1	17	CASSPDGQGVLGTEAFF	TGCGCCAGCAGCCCCGACGGACAGGGGGTATTGGGCACTGAAGCTTTCTTT
-	TRBV10-3	TRBD1	TRBJ1-2	14	CAIKLTGGDYGYTF	TGTGCCATCAAGTTGACAGGGGGCGACTATGGCTACACCTTC
few	TRBV3-1	-	TRBJ2-7	18	CASSQDLSETETPYEQYF	TGTGCCAGCAGCCAAGATCTATCGGAAACCGAAACTCCCTACGAGCAGTACTTC
-	TRBV7-9	-	TRBJ2-7	13	CASSLVTAVEQYF	TGTGCCAGCAGCTTAGTGACAGCTGTCGAGCAGTACTTC
-	TRBV7-9	TRBD1	TRBJ2-7	16	CASSLGGQSYSYEQYF	TGTGCCAGCAGCTTAGGGGGACAGTCGTACTCCTACGAGCAGTACTTC
few	TRBV2	TRBD1	TRBJ2-2	14	CASSDRDVSPELFF	TGTGCCAGTTCGGACAGGGATGTTTCCCCGGAGCTGTTTTTT
-	TRBV12-5	TRBD1	TRBJ2-7	16	CASSPATGTGDYEQYF	TGTGCTAGCAGTCCTGCAACCGGGACAGGGGACTACGAGCAGTACTTC
-	TRBV2	TRBD2	TRBJ2-3	14	CASTGLALGDTQYF	TGTGCCAGCACCGGACTAGCGTTGGGGGATACGCAGTATTTT
-	TRBV7-8	-	TRBJ2-3	15	CASRGEGISTDTQYF	TGTGCCAGCAGGGGAGAGGGAATCAGCACAGATACGCAGTATTTT
-	TRBV7-9	TRBD1	TRBJ1-1	14	CASSQRTGNTEAFF	TGTGCCAGCAGCCAGAGGACAGGGAACACTGAAGCTTTCTTT
-	TRBV5-1	-	TRBJ1-1	16	CASSPGTREFSTEAFF	TGCGCCAGCAGCCCCGGGACCAGGGAGTTTAGCACTGAAGCTTTCTTT
-	TRBV6-5	-	TRBJ2-7	10	CATAGYEQYF	TGTGCCACGGCAGGATACGAGCAGTACTTC
-	TRBV7-2	TRBD2	TRBJ2-7	17	CASSSGTSGGAVFEQYF	TGTGCCAGCAGCTCGGGGACTAGCGGGGGGGCTGTCTTCGAGCAGTACTTC
-	TRBV4-1	-	TRBJ1-4	11	CASSAGPGLFF	TGCGCCAGCAGCGCAGGACCTGGGCTGTTTTTT
-	TRBV15	-	TRBJ1-5	16	CATSINSGARGQPQHF	TGTGCCACCAGCATCAATTCGGGGGCCCGAGGTCAGCCCCAGCATTTT
few	TRBV20-1	TRBD2	TRBJ2-5	18	CSARGTAGTSGIQETQYF	TGCAGTGCTAGAGGGACCGCCGGGACTAGCGGGATTCAGGAGACCCAGTACTTC
once	TRBV24-1	TRBD1	TRBJ2-3	13	CATQDRVRDTQYF	TGTGCCACCCAGGACAGGGTCCGAGATACGCAGTATTTT
-	TRBV7-3	TRBD1	TRBJ1-2	14	CASSERGQAGGYTF	TGTGCCAGCAGCGAACGGGGACAGGCGGGTGGCTACACCTTC
-	TRBV4-3	-	TRBJ1-2	14	CASSPNLDSYGYTF	TGCGCCAGCAGCCCTAACCTTGACAGCTATGGCTACACCTTC
-	TRBV14	-	TRBJ1-1	19	CASSHRFLGWLPTSSEAFF	TGTGCCAGCAGCCACCGATTTTTAGGGTGGCTCCCTACGAGCAGTGAAGCTTTCTTT
few	TRBV6-1	-	TRBJ2-7	14	CASSLGGSYYEQYF	TGTGCCAGCAGTTTAGGGGGGTCTTACTACGAGCAGTACTTC
-	TRBV9	-	TRBJ2-5	13	CASSVRPEETQYF	TGTGCCAGCAGCGTTCGCCCGGAAGAGACCCAGTACTTC
-	TRBV20-1	-	TRBJ2-3	16	CSTSLRAAASTDTQYF	TGCAGTACCTCATTACGGGCCGCCGCTAGCACAGATACGCAGTATTTT
-	TRBV29-1	-	TRBJ1-6	14	CSVADKRSGSPLHF	TGCAGCGTTGCCGACAAGAGGTCGGGTTCACCCCTCCACTTT
-	TRBV7-9	TRBD1	TRBJ1-1	13	CASSTDRGTEAFF	TGTGCCAGCAGCACGGACAGGGGAACTGAGGCTTTCTTT
-	TRBV20-1	TRBD1	TRBJ1-1	13	CSARTGLGTEAFF	TGCAGTGCTAGGACAGGGTTAGGCACTGAAGCTTTCTTT
-	TRBV7-2	-	TRBJ1-1	15	CASSSGQGLNTEAFF	TGTGCCAGCAGCTCAGGCCAGGGCTTGAACACTGAAGCTTTCTTT
few	TRBV12-3/TRBV12-4	-	TRBJ1-1	13	CASSYSLSSEAFF	TGTGCCAGCAGTTACTCGTTAAGTTCTGAAGCTTTCTTT